Below, 19 T cell receptor beta chains from the same sample are listed, as sequenced in a study of blood T cell repertoires in COVID-19. Produced via immunoSEQ multiplex PCR; TCRdb's table is partial and in-frame only. The table shows fewer than 65,000 clones, with about four fifths occurring only once. Material: peripheral blood. The receptor source for this set is a human donor in a cohort sampled during active COVID-19.

This clone was detected once. The chain links TRBV19 to TRBJ2-7; D gene ambiguous. In germline, CDR1 is LNHDA, CDR2 SQIVND (reference sequence). The ends were cut back, 3 bases at V and 2 bases at J, with 14 bases in the middle. The CDR3 contains 15 residues. The chain's CDR3 is CASSIRDGATYEQYF. DNA of the CDR3: TGTGCCAGTAGTATCAGAGATGGAGCGACCTACGAGCAGTACTTC.

This clone has only a few counts. The chain is built from TRBV7-3 and TRBJ1-1, with TRBD1 matching over 10 bases. V was clipped by 5 bases and J by 7 bases; unmatched bases: 7. Germline V gene sequence: CDR1 SGHTA, CDR2 FQGTGA. The CDR3 totals 14 residues. The CDR3 nucleotides are TGTGCCAGCAGCCCCAGACAGGGGGCAAGTGAAGCTTTCTTT. Translated: CASSPRQGASEAFF.

This clone has more than one count but fewer than ten. The genes are TRBV7-9 and TRBJ2-6; 7 nucleotides align to TRBD1. This CDR3 is 15 amino acids long. The germline V gene has CDR1 SEHNR and CDR2 FQNEAQ (reference sequence). V lost 4 bases and J lost 4; bases outside the gene matches: 4. The DNA of the CDR3 is TGTGCCAGCAGCTATACAGGGGTCGGGGCCAACGTCCTGACTTTC. Its protein is CASSYTGVGANVLTF.

The chain joins TRBV5-1 to TRBJ2-2; 7 bases line up with TRBD2. There are 16 residues in the CDR3. The junction had 3 bases not matched to a gene; V was cut back by 0 bases and J by 1 base. Germline V CDR1 and CDR2: SGHRS, YFSETQ. The CDR3 DNA sequence: TGCGCCAGCAGCTTGGTTCCTAGCGGGAACACCGGGGAGCTGTTTTTT. Translated, it gives CASSLVPSGNTGELFF.

V gene TRBV27 combines with J gene TRBJ1-5; D is uncertain. Looked up from germline, CDR1 is MNHEY and CDR2 is SMNVEV (reference sequence). The CDR3 runs to 14 residues. V lost 5 bases to trimming and J lost 2 bases, with 10 bases between them. The CDR3 protein is CASSPQEGNQPQHF. CDR3 bases: TGTGCCAGCAGTCCCCAGGAGGGCAATCAGCCCCAGCATTTT.

The V call is TRBV10-3, the J call TRBJ2-3; 10 positions match TRBD2. Unmatched junction bases numbered 7, after V lost 3 bases and J lost 4 bases. The CDR3 is 16 residues long. From germline, CDR1 is ENHRY and CDR2 SYGVKD. For the CDR3, the DNA is TGTGCCATCAGTGACCCTGATACTAGCGGGGCAGATACGCAGTATTTT. The encoded protein is CAISDPDTSGADTQYF.

In its sample, this clone was seen a few times. The chain recombines TRBV4-2 with TRBJ2-7; 13 bases are a match to TRBD2. Germline CDR1 is LGHNA and CDR2 is YNFKEQ. V trimming: 2 bases; J trimming: 4 bases; junction bases outside the gene matches: 14. This CDR3 spans 19 amino acids. For the CDR3, the DNA is TGTGCCAGCAGCCAAACTCCGGGACTAGCGGGGCGAGGATCTTACGAGCAGTACTTC. Translating it yields CASSQTPGLAGRGSYEQYF.

The chain uses TRBV30 and TRBJ2-2; D is perhaps TRBD2 (6 bases). CDR1 GTSNPN and CDR2 SVGIG come from the germline V gene (reference sequence). This CDR3 comprises 15 residues. With 0 bases removed from V and 6 bases from J, the gap between germline ends came to 14 bases. This chain's CDR3 is CAWSVQGGEAGELFF. Here the CDR3 DNA reads TGTGCCTGGAGTGTACAAGGCGGGGAGGCCGGGGAGCTGTTTTTT.

In this sample, this clone turned up a few times. This rearrangement joins TRBV2 to TRBJ1-5, with D perhaps TRBD1 (5 bases). Trimming took off 6 bases at V and 4 bases at J, with 7 bases between the two ends. Per germline, CDR1 SNHLY and CDR2 FYNNEI. This CDR3 comprises 12 residues. This CDR3 is CASSRENQPQHF. The DNA for the CDR3 is TGTGCCAGCAGCAGGGAAAATCAGCCCCAGCATTTT.

This clone was picked up one time. The chain carries TRBV6-5 and TRBJ1-4; D unclear. Germline V gene sequence: CDR1 MNHEY, CDR2 SVGAGI. V was pared by 6 bases and J by 10 bases, with 9 bases between. This CDR3 has 11 residues. For the CDR3, the DNA is TGTGCCAGCAGGATGGCAGTAAAACTGTTTTTT. The encoded protein is CASRMAVKLFF.

J is TRBJ2-7 and V is TRBV19; 7 bases match TRBD1. CDR1 and CDR2 (germline): LNHDA, SQIVND (reference sequence). V lost 6 bases, J lost 6 bases, and 5 bases stayed unmatched. The CDR3 sequence is 12 residues long. CDR3 protein: CASSTSGGEQYF. CDR3 nucleotides: TGTGCCAGTAGCACCTCAGGGGGCGAGCAGTACTTC.

V gene TRBV5-4 combines with J gene TRBJ1-1; D perhaps matches TRBD1 (5 bases). Germline lookup yields CDR1 SGHNT and CDR2 YYREEE (reference sequence). Trimming removed 4 bases at V and 0 bases at J, with 7 bases between. This CDR3 region has 13 residues. This CDR3 is CASSQDMNTEAFF. In DNA form, the CDR3 reads TGTGCCAGCAGCCAGGACATGAACACTGAAGCTTTCTTT.

This chain connects TRBV10-1 to TRBJ2-1; 7 nucleotides agree with TRBD2. The CDR3 sequence is 14 residues long. Per the germline V gene, CDR1 is WNHNN and CDR2 is SYGVQD (reference sequence). The V gene end was trimmed by 1 base and the J gene end by 10 bases; junction bases not matched to a gene: 7. CDR3 region: CASSELVGTTEQFF. As DNA, the CDR3 is TGCGCCAGCAGTGAGTTAGTTGGGACTACCGAGCAGTTCTTC.

This clone was observed a single time. The rearrangement joins TRBV15 to TRBJ1-4, with a possible D match to TRBD1 (5 bases). Trimming left V 0 bases short and J 12 bases short, with 17 bases between. The length of the CDR3 is 15 residues. Germline V gene lookup returns CDR1 LNHNV and CDR2 YYDKDF (reference sequence). This CDR3 reads CATSRDRQGRAELFF. The DNA for the CDR3 is TGTGCCACCAGCAGAGATCGGCAGGGTCGGGCGGAACTGTTTTTT.

A note on this clone: The junction departs from the called germline gene at one end, perhaps through a read error. This chain uses TRBV23-1 with TRBJ1-2; 10 bases fit TRBD1. TRBV23-1 is placed among ORFs of uncertain function. This CDR3 has 17 amino acids. This chain's CDR3 is CASSLGQGTGDNHGYTF. CDR3 in DNA: TGCGCCAGCAGTCTAGGGCAGGGGACAGGGGATAACCATGGCTACACCTTC.

This chain uses TRBV2 with TRBJ1-1, with D perhaps TRBD1 (5 bases). From germline, CDR1 is SNHLY and CDR2 FYNNEI. There are 15 residues in the CDR3. V was cut by 6 bases and J by 4 bases, with 18 bases left in between. This CDR3 reads CASSARQTSGTEAFF. The CDR3 nucleotides are TGTGCCAGCAGCGCCCGACAGACTTCGGGCACTGAAGCTTTCTTT.

V gene TRBV7-3 combines with J gene TRBJ2-5, with 10 bases aligning to TRBD1. The CDR3 is 17 amino acids. Trimming at V came to 0 bases and at J to 2 bases, leaving 6 bases not matched to a gene. Germline CDR1 is SGHTA and CDR2 is FQGTGA. The CDR3 bases are TGTGCCAGCAGCTTAACGGGACAGGGGAGTTGGCAAGAGACCCAGTACTTC. This gives the protein CASSLTGQGSWQETQYF.

V gene TRBV5-1 combines with J gene TRBJ2-5; maybe TRBD2 (6 bases). Germline CDR1 is SGHRS and CDR2 is YFSETQ. With 5 bases removed from V and 1 base from J, the gap between germline ends came to 12 bases. The CDR3 is 14 residues long. In DNA form, the CDR3 reads TGCGCCAGCAGTAGGAGGGAATCCCAAGAGACCCAGTACTTC. Its translation is CASSRRESQETQYF.

This sequence joins TRBV18 and TRBJ2-3; D might be TRBD2 (7 bases). Per germline, CDR1 KGHSH and CDR2 LQKENI. The germline V and J ends were trimmed by 6 bases and 5 bases, with 9 bases remaining between them. The CDR3 is 12 residues long. The CDR3 here is CASSRGQDTQYF. The CDR3 nucleotides read TGTGCCAGCTCGCGGGGGCAAGATACGCAGTATTTT. Drawing the rest from reference TRBV18 and TRBJ2-3, the complete variable domain is NAGVMQNPRHLVRRRGQEARLRCSPMKGHSHVYWYRQLPEEGLKFMVYLQKENIIDESGMPKERFSAEFPKEGPSILRIQQVVRGDSAAYFCASSRGQDTQYFGPGTRLTVL.